Only a few counts were recorded for the clone carrying this T cell receptor beta chain. Its antigen is unidentified. One junction end disagrees with the germline gene, perhaps due to a read error. The germline CDR1 and CDR2 sequences are SGHAT and FQNNGV. The CDR3 is 13 amino acids. These data belong to a study of T cell repertoires in cytomegalovirus infection. Study findings and constraints: The study identified carriers of CMV plus the relevant HLA from cumulative public TCR beta family frequency. In two of eight donors, the top clonotype was HLA-C-restricted CMV-specific.

Each CDR3 protein gets one entry after TCRdb re-called the reads with MiXCR. Here the sample spans about 740,000 distinct CDR3 sequences, about 40% being singletons. Input material: PBMCs. The TCR sequence derives from a human donor in good health (CMV status not recorded). Some clones in this sample may be carry-over from other donors' samples. The V call is TRBV11-2, the J call TRBJ1-3; no firm D call. CDR3 DNA: TGTGCCAGCAGCGCCGACTTCTCACCCCATATAACTTTT. Protein sequence: CASSADFSPHITF. Looking up the rest from reference TRBV11-2 and TRBJ1-3 gives the full variable domain: EAGVAQSPRYKIIEKRQSVAFWCNPISGHATLYWYQQILGQGPKLLIQFQNNGVVDDSQLPKDRFSAERLKGVDSTLKIQPAKLEDSAVYLCASSADFSPHITFGEGSWLTVV.